The 22 T cell receptor beta chains reported below all come from one sample, sequenced in a study of blood T cell repertoires in COVID-19. TCRdb's copy holds only in-frame clones and misses some; the assay was immunoSEQ multiplex PCR. The repertoire holds tens of thousands of clones, with more than 75% as singletons. Sequenced material: peripheral blood. The receptor source for this set is a woman in her 70s with acute or convalescent COVID-19.

The V call is TRBV7-6, the J call TRBJ2-5, with 11 positions matching TRBD2. Germline values: CDR1 SGHVS, CDR2 FNYEAQ. CDR3 length equals 14 residues. J gave up 4 bases and V 5 bases, and 3 bases lay outside the gene matches. The CDR3: CASSVSGGAETQYF. CDR3 DNA: TGTGCCAGCAGCGTTAGCGGGGGGGCAGAGACCCAGTACTTC.

V and J are TRBV11-3 and TRBJ2-2, with a possible D match to TRBD1 (7 bases). CDR1 is SGHNT, CDR2 YENEEA, per germline. V lost 9 bases and J 4 bases, leaving 21 bases between the germline ends. CDR3 length: 16 residues. The CDR3 DNA follows: TGTGCCAGTCACATAGGAGGGGGCGACGGCACCGGGGAGCTGTTTTTT. As protein: CASHIGGGDGTGELFF. Based on the CDR3 plus reference TRBV11-3 and TRBJ2-2, the full variable domain is EAGVVQSPRYKIIEKKQPVAFWCNPISGHNTLYWYLQNLGQGPELLIRYENEEAVDDSQLPKDRFSAERLKGVDSTLKIQPAELGDSAVYLCASHIGGGDGTGELFFGEGSRLTVL.

The rearrangement uses TRBV7-8 and TRBJ1-1; TRBD1 is a possible D gene (6 bases). This CDR3 is 14 amino acids long. Trimming pared 6 bases from V and 5 bases from J, leaving 16 bases between. The germline gives CDR1 SGHVS, CDR2 FQNEAQ. CDR3 region: CASRRTGRGTEAFF. CDR3 in DNA: TGTGCCAGCAGGAGAACAGGGCGCGGTACTGAAGCTTTCTTT.

A single count supports this clone. It is unclear where the CDR3 begins or ends on the DNA, so no DNA is shown, and the CDR3 is as TCRdb lists it. The chain uses TRBV19 and TRBJ2-3; the D call in the table, TRBD2, was not verified against the DNA. Including both end residues, the CDR3 is 14 amino acids long. Germline CDR1 and CDR2: LNHDA and SQIVND (reference sequence). CDR3: CASTSGISTDTQYF.

The chain couples TRBV28 to TRBJ2-3, with 9 bases matching TRBD1. The germline gives CDR1 MDHEN, CDR2 SYDVKM. The junction had 9 bases not matched to a gene; V was cut back by 11 bases and J by 6 bases. The CDR3 is 13 residues long. For the CDR3, the DNA is TGTGCCGTGACAGGGGGGGGAGTGGATACGCAGTATTTT. The encoded protein is CAVTGGGVDTQYF.

The chain combines TRBV29-1 with TRBJ2-5, with D unclear. The CDR3 covers 11 residues. The germline V gene has CDR1 SQVTM and CDR2 ANQGSEA. Trimming took off 4 bases at V and 2 bases at J, with 5 bases between the two ends. CDR3 nucleotide sequence: TGCAGCGTTGTGGAGCAAGAGACCCAGTACTTC. Its protein is CSVVEQETQYF.

The chain couples TRBV3-1 (or the pseudogene TRBV3-2) to TRBJ2-2; D is uncertain. The V end was cut by 0 bases, the J end by 4 bases, with 12 bases between. This CDR3 contains 16 residues. CDR1 is LGHDT, CDR2 YNNKEL, per germline (reference sequence). CDR3: CASSQDPVGVTGELFF. The CDR3 DNA is TGTGCCAGCAGCCAAGATCCGGTAGGAGTCACCGGGGAGCTGTTTTTT.

The V call is TRBV10-1, the J call TRBJ2-3; 10 bases are shared with TRBD2. Trimming cost V 3 bases and J 5 bases; bases outside gene matches: 11. Per germline, CDR1 WNHNN and CDR2 SYGVQD (reference sequence). CDR3 length equals 17 residues. The CDR3 DNA reads TGCGCCAGCAGTGACGGGGGGCTAGCGGGAGAGATAGATACGCAGTATTTT. This encodes CASSDGGLAGEIDTQYF.

The CDR3: CASGRCVQDATNEKLFF. For the CDR3, the DNA is TGTGCTAGTGGTCGGTGCGTACAGGATGCAACTAATGAAAAACTGTTTTTT. The chain has TRBV12-5 and TRBJ1-4; D might be TRBD1 (5 bases). Germline CDR1 is LGHNT and CDR2 is FRNRAP. This CDR3 contains 17 residues. Trimming took off 5 bases at V and 0 bases at J, with 16 bases between the two ends.

The chain is built from TRBV18 and TRBJ2-1; TRBD1 agrees at 8 bases. V trimming: 3 bases; J trimming: 3 bases; junction bases outside the gene matches: 1. The CDR3 sequence is 14 residues long. CDR1 is KGHSH and CDR2 is LQKENI in the germline V gene. In nucleotides, the CDR3 is TGTGCCAGCTCACCCGGACAGGGCTACAATGAGCAGTTCTTC. The encoded protein is CASSPGQGYNEQFF. Supplemented by reference TRBV18 and TRBJ2-1, the full variable domain reads NAGVMQNPRHLVRRRGQEARLRCSPMKGHSHVYWYRQLPEEGLKFMVYLQKENIIDESGMPKERFSAEFPKEGPSILRIQQVVRGDSAAYFCASSPGQGYNEQFFGPGTRLTVL.

This clone appeared once. The chain couples TRBV24-1 to TRBJ2-6, with TRBD1 as a possible D gene (6 bases). Germline values: CDR1 KGHDR, CDR2 SFDVKD. The ends were cut back, 4 bases at V and 0 bases at J, with 9 bases in the middle. The CDR3 runs 16 residues. In nucleotides, the CDR3 is TGTGCCACCAGTGAGGGACAAACCTCTGGGGCCAACGTCCTGACTTTC. This codes for CATSEGQTSGANVLTF.

This chain connects TRBV5-4 to TRBJ2-5, with 11 bases that match TRBD1. This CDR3 spans 13 amino acids. Unmatched junction bases numbered 2, after V lost 5 bases and J lost 5 bases. From germline, CDR1 is SGHNT and CDR2 YYREEE (reference sequence). Written as DNA, the CDR3 is TGTGCCAGCAGGGACAGGGGGCTCGAGACCCAGTACTTC. Amino acids: CASRDRGLETQYF.

The chain carries TRBV11-3 and TRBJ2-5; 13 bases are a match to TRBD2. V was pared by 4 bases and J by 5 bases, with 10 bases of the junction left unmatched. The CDR3 runs to 17 residues. Germline CDR1 reads SGHNT; CDR2 reads YENEEA. CDR3 bases: TGTGCCAGCAGCTCGGGACTAGCGGGAAACCTTGGGGAGACCCAGTACTTC. It yields the protein CASSSGLAGNLGETQYF.

The J gene is TRBJ2-7, the V gene TRBV28; D possibly corresponds to TRBD2 (6 bases). The CDR3 sequence is 13 residues long. V was cut by 5 bases and J by 5 bases, with 13 bases left in between. The V gene's germline CDR1 is MDHEN and CDR2 SYDVKM. The CDR3 nucleotides read TGTGCCAGCAGTCTGTGGGGGGAAGACGAGCAGTACGTC. It encodes CASSLWGEDEQYV.

This chain links TRBV6-2 or TRBV6-3 with TRBJ2-7; 13 nucleotides align to TRBD2. The CDR3 loop spans 18 amino acids. The V and J ends lost 2 bases and 3 bases, in that order; junction bases with no gene match: 10. The germline gives CDR1 MNHEY, CDR2 SVGEGT. The DNA for the CDR3 is TGTGCCAGCAGTTACCCATCAGGACTAGCGGGGGAAAGCTACGAGCAGTACGTC. It codes for CASSYPSGLAGESYEQYV.

V is TRBV13 and J is TRBJ2-2; a weak D match, TRBD1 (5 bases). Deletions cut 5 bases from V and 1 base from J, with 11 bases between. Germline V gene data show CDR1 as PRHDT and CDR2 as FYEKMQ (reference sequence). The CDR3 covers 15 residues. The CDR3, as DNA: TGTGCCAGCAGCGCCTATACAGGGAACACCGGGGAGCTGTTTTTT. Its translation: CASSAYTGNTGELFF.

The chain combines TRBV5-6 with TRBJ2-5, with 10 nucleotides matching TRBD2. This CDR3 has 14 residues. The V and J ends lost 4 bases and 5 bases, in that order; junction bases with no gene match: 5. Germline V gene sequence: CDR1 SGHDT, CDR2 YYEEEE. The CDR3 protein is CASSAGLATETQYF. The CDR3 DNA reads TGTGCCAGCAGCGCGGGACTAGCGACGGAGACCCAGTACTTC.

This rearrangement joins TRBV3-1 (or the pseudogene TRBV3-2) to TRBJ1-2, with TRBD1 as a possible D gene (5 bases). The CDR3 loop spans 14 amino acids. V lost 4 bases to trimming and J lost 6 bases, with 15 bases between them. Germline V gene sequence: CDR1 LGHDT, CDR2 YNNKEL (reference sequence). The CDR3 loop is CASSRSGQRDGYTF. DNA for the CDR3: TGTGCCAGCAGCCGCTCGGGGCAGCGGGATGGCTACACCTTC.

This clone was detected only once. The V and J genes are TRBV12-2 and TRBJ1-5; TRBD1 is the table's D call and was not checked against the DNA. TRBV12-2 is an annotated pseudogene. This CDR3 spans 23 amino acids. Written as DNA, the CDR3 is TGTGCAAGTCGCTTAGCGCGCGATCCTCCAACGGCCAGGGGCAATCATAGCAATCAGCCCCAGCATTTT. Translating gives CASRLARDPPTARGNHSNQPQHF.

The V and J genes are TRBV7-8 and TRBJ2-3, with 8 bases identical to TRBD2. This CDR3 has 14 residues. Germline values: CDR1 SGHVS, CDR2 FQNEAQ. Unmatched junction bases numbered 3, after V lost 5 bases and J lost 2 bases. Here the CDR3 reads CASSAGLVTDTQYF. The CDR3 region has the DNA TGTGCCAGCAGCGCGGGACTAGTCACAGATACGCAGTATTTT.

V gene TRBV15 combines with J gene TRBJ1-1, with 8 positions matching TRBD1. Germline V lookup: CDR1 LNHNV, CDR2 YYDKDF (reference sequence). V dropped 5 bases and J dropped 3; count of bases not matched to a gene: 5. CDR3 length equals 14 residues. CDR3 amino acids: CATSPGTGYTEAFF. CDR3 DNA: TGTGCCACCAGCCCCGGGACAGGATACACTGAAGCTTTCTTT.

The J gene is TRBJ2-3, the V gene TRBV19, with 11 bases lining up with TRBD1. The germline CDR1 and CDR2 sequences are LNHDA and SQIVND (reference sequence). The CDR3 is made up of 14 amino acids. V dropped 8 bases and J dropped 7; count of bases not matched to a gene: 8. CDR3 bases: TGTGCCAGTGAGGACAGGGGGCGGGTCAATACGCAGTATTTT. It codes for CASEDRGRVNTQYF.